This T cell receptor beta chain is from a study of early T cells in non-severe SARS-CoV-2 infection. Germline lookup yields CDR1 SEHNR and CDR2 FQNEAQ (reference sequence). V gave up 10 bases and J gave up 12 bases, with 27 bases separating them. There are 14 residues in the CDR3. Only a few counts were recorded for this clonotype. Unique molecular identifier tags were affixed to discrete cDNA molecules. A single record per CDR3 protein comes from TCRdb applying MiXCR to the 5' RACE reads. Of roughly 120,000 distinct CDR3 sequences listed, 14% to 15% were seen once; the top ten hold 21%. The sequence came from an adult who was a healthcare worker with PCR-confirmed SARS-CoV-2 infection or an uninfected control (not recorded which). The sequenced sample was whole blood. The V and J genes are TRBV7-9 and TRBJ1-2; D is ambiguous. The CDR3 bases are TGTGCCACCGCCTCGGAAAGGGCCTCTATTAAGGACACCTTC. Protein sequence: CATASERASIKDTF.